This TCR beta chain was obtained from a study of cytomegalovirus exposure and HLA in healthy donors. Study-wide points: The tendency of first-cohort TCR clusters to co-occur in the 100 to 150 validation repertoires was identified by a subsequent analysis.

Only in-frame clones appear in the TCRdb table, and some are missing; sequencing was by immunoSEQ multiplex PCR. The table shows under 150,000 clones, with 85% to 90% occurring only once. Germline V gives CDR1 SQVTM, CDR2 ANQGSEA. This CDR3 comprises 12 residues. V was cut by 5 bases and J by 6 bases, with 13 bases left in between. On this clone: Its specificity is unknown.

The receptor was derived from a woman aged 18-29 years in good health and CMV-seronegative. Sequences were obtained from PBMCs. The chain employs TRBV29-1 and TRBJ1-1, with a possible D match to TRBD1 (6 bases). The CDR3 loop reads CSVMGNRAEAFF. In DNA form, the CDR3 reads TGCAGCGTTATGGGTAACAGGGCTGAAGCTTTCTTT.